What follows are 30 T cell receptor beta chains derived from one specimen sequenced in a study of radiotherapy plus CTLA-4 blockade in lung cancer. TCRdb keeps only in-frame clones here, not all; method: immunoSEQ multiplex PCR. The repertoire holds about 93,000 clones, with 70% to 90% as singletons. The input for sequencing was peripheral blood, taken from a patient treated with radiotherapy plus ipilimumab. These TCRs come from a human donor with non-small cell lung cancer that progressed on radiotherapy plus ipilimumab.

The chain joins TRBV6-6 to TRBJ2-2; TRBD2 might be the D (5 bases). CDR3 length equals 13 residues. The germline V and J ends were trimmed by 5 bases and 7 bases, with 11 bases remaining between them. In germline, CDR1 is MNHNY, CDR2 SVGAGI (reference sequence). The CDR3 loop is CASSPPGNGELFF. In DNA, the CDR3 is TGTGCCAGCAGTCCCCCCGGGAACGGGGAGCTGTTTTTT.

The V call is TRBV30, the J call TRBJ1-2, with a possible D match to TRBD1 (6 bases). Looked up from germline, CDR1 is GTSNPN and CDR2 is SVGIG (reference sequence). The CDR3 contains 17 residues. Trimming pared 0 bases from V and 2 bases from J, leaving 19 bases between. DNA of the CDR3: TGTGCCTGGAGTGTATCGGTTGAGGGCAGGGGAAACTATGGCTACACCTTC. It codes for CAWSVSVEGRGNYGYTF.

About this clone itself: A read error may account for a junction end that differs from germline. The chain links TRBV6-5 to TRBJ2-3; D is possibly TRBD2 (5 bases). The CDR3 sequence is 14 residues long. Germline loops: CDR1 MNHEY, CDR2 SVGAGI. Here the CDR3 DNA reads TGTGCCAACAGTGCGGTTGAGGGCCGTGGTACGCAGTATTTT. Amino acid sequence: CANSAVEGRGTQYF.

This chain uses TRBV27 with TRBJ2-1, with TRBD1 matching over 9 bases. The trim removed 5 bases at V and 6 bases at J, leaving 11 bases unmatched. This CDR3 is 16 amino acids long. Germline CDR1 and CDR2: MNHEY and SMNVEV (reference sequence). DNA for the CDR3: TGTGCCAGCAGTGATCGGGACAGGGTATATGGCAATGAGCAGTTCTTC. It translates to CASSDRDRVYGNEQFF.

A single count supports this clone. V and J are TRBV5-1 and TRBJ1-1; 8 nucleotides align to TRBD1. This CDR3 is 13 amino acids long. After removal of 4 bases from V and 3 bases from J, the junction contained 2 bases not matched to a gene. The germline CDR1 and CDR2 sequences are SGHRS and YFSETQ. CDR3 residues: CASSPTGDTEAFF. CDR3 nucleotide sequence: TGCGCCAGCAGCCCGACAGGGGACACTGAAGCTTTCTTT.

The CDR3 DNA follows: TGTGCCGCCGGCACAGATACGCAGTATTTT. Its translation is CAAGTDTQYF. The chain is built from TRBV6-6 and TRBJ2-3; D remains unclear. This CDR3 spans 10 amino acids. Germline V gives CDR1 MNHNY, CDR2 SVGAGI (reference sequence). V was cut by 11 bases and J by 1 base, with 4 bases left in between.

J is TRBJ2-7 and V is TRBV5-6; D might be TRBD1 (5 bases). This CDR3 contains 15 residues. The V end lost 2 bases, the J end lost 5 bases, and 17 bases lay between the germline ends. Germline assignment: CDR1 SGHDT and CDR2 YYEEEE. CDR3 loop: CASSLSDRILDEQYF. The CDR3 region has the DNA TGTGCCAGCAGCTTAAGCGACAGAATTTTGGACGAGCAGTACTTC.

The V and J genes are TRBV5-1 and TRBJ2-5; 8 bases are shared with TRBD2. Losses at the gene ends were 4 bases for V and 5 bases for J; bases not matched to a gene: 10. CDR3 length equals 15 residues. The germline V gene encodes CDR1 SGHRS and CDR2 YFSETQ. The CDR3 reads CASSPLPAGVETQYF. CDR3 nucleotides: TGCGCCAGCAGCCCCCTCCCAGCGGGAGTGGAGACCCAGTACTTC.

The CDR3 region has the DNA TGCGCCAGCAGCTTGACGGTTCGGTACGAGCAGTTCTTC. Protein product: CASSLTVRYEQFF. The J gene is TRBJ2-1, the V gene TRBV5-1; D remains unclear. The V and J ends lost 1 base and 10 bases respectively, with 12 bases between them. Germline CDR1 is SGHRS and CDR2 is YFSETQ. The CDR3 contains 13 residues.

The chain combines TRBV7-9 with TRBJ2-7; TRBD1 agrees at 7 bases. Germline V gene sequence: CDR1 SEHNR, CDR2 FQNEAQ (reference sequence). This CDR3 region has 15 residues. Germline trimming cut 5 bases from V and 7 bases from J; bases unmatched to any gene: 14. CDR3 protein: CASSAADRPRREQYF. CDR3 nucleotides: TGTGCCAGCAGCGCCGCGGACAGGCCGCGGCGGGAGCAGTACTTC. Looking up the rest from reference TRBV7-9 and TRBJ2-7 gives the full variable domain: DTGVSQNPRHKITKRGQNVTFRCDPISEHNRLYWYRQTLGQGPEFLTYFQNEAQLEKSRLLSDRFSAERPKGSFSTLEIQRTEQGDSAMYLCASSAADRPRREQYFGPGTRLTVT.

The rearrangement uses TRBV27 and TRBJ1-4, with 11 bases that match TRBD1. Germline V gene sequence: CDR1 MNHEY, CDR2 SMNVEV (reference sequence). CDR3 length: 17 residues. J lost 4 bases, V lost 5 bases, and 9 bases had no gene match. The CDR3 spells CASSTRGTGGYNEKLFF. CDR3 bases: TGTGCCAGCAGTACACGGGGGACAGGGGGATATAATGAAAAACTGTTTTTT.

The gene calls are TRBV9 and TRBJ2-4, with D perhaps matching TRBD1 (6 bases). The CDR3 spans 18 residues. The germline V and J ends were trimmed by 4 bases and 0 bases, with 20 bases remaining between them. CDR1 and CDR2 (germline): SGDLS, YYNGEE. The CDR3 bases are TGTGCCAGCAGCCGCGATCCCGGGACACCACTAGCCAAAAACATTCAGTACTTC. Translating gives CASSRDPGTPLAKNIQYF.

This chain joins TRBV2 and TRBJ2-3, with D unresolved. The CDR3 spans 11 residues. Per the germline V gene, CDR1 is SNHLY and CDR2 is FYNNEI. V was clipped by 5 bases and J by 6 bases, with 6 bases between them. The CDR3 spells CASSHPDTQYF. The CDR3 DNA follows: TGTGCCAGCAGTCATCCCGATACGCAGTATTTT. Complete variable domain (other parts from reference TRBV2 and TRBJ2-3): EPEVTQTPSHQVTQMGQEVILRCVPISNHLYFYWYRQILGQKVEFLVSFYNNEISEKSEIFDDQFSVERPDGSNFTLKIRSTKLEDSAMYFCASSHPDTQYFGPGTRLTVL.

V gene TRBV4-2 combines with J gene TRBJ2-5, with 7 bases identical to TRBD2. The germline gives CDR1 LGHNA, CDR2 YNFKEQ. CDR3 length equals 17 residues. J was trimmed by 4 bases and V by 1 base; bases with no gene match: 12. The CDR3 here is CASSQGETSPPGETQYF. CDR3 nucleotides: TGTGCCAGCAGCCAAGGGGAGACTAGCCCACCCGGAGAGACCCAGTACTTC.

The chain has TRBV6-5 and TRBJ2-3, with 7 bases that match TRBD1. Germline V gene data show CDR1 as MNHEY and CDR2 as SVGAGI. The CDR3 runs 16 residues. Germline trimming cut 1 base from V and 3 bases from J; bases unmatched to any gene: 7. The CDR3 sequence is CASSYFSRGRTDTQYF. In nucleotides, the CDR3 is TGTGCCAGCAGTTACTTTTCTAGGGGGCGGACAGATACGCAGTATTTT.

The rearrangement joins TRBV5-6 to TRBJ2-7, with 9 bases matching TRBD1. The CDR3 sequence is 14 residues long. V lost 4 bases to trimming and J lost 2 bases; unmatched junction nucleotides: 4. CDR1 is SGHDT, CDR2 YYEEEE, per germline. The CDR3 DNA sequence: TGTGCCAGCAGCCCCGGACAGGGGCCCTACGAGCAGTACTTC. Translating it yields CASSPGQGPYEQYF.

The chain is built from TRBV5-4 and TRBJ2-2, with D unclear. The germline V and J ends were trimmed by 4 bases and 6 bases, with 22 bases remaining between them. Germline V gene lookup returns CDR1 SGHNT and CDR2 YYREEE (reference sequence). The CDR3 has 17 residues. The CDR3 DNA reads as TGTGCCAGCAGCCTACCCCCCGGGCCCCGCGCCCCCGGGGAGCTGTTTTTT. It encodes CASSLPPGPRAPGELFF.

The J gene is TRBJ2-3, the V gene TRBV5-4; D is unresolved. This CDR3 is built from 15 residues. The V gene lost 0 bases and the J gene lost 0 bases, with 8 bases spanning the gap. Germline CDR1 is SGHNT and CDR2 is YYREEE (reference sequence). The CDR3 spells CASSLDTTSTDTQYF. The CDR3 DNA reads TGTGCCAGCAGCTTGGACACCACTAGCACAGATACGCAGTATTTT. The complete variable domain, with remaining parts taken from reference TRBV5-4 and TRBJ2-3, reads ETGVTQSPTHLIKTRGQQVTLRCSSQSGHNTVSWYQQALGQGPQFIFQYYREEENGRGNFPPRFSGLQFPNYSSELNVNALELDDSALYLCASSLDTTSTDTQYFGPGTRLTVL.

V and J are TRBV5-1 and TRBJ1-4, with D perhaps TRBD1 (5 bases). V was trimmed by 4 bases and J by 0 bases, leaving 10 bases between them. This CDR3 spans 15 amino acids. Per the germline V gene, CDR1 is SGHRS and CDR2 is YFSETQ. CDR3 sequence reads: CASSPGQATNEKLFF. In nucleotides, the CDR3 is TGCGCCAGCAGCCCAGGGCAGGCAACTAATGAAAAACTGTTTTTT.

This CDR3 is CASSQRTSSTYEQYF. CDR3 nucleotides: TGCGCCAGCAGCCAACGGACATCGTCGACCTACGAGCAGTACTTC. The chain is built from TRBV5-1 and TRBJ2-7; possible D gene TRBD1, 5 bases. Trimming removed 4 bases from V and 2 bases from J, with 16 bases in between. CDR3 length: 15 amino acids. The germline V gene encodes CDR1 SGHRS and CDR2 YFSETQ.

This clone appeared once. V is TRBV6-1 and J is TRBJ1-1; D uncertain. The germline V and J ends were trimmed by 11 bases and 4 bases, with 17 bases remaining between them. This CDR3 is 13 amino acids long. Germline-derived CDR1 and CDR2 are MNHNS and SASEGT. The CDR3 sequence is CACPSGESTEAFF. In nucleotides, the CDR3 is TGTGCCTGCCCCTCTGGGGAGTCCACTGAAGCTTTCTTT.

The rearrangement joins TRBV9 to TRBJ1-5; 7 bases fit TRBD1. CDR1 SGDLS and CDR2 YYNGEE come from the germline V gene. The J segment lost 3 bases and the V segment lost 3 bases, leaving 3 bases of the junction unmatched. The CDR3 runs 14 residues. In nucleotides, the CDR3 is TGTGCCAGCAGCGGAGGGACAGACAATCAGCCCCAGCATTTT. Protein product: CASSGGTDNQPQHF.

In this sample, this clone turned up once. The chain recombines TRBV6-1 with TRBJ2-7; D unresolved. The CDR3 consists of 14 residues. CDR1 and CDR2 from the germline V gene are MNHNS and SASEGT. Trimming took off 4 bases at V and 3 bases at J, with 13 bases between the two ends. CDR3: CASSVALWGYEQYF. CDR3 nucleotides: TGTGCCAGCAGTGTTGCCCTCTGGGGCTACGAGCAGTACTTC.

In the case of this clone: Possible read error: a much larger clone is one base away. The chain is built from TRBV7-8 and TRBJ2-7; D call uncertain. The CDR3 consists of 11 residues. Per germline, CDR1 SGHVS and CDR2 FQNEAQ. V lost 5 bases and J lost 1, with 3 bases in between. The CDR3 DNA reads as TGTGCCAGCAGCCTATCCTACGAGCAGTACTTC. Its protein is CASSLSYEQYF.

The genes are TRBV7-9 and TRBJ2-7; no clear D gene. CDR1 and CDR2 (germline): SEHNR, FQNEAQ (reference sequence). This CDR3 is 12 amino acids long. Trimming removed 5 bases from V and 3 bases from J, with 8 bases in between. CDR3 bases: TGTGCCAGCAGCCCGTCGATCTACGAGCAGTACTTC. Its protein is CASSPSIYEQYF. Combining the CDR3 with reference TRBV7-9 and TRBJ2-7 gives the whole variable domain DTGVSQNPRHKITKRGQNVTFRCDPISEHNRLYWYRQTLGQGPEFLTYFQNEAQLEKSRLLSDRFSAERPKGSFSTLEIQRTEQGDSAMYLCASSPSIYEQYFGPGTRLTVT.

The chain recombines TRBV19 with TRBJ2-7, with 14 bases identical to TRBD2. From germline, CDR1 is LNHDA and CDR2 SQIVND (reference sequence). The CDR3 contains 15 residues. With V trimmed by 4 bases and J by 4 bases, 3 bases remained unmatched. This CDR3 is CASSRLAGGPYEQYF. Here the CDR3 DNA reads TGTGCCAGTAGTAGACTAGCGGGAGGGCCTTACGAGCAGTACTTC.

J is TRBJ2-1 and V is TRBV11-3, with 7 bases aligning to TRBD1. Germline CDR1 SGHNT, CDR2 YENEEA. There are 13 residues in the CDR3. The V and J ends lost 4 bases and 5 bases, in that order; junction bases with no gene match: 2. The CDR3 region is CASSWGTDNEQFF. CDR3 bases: TGTGCCAGCAGCTGGGGGACAGACAATGAGCAGTTCTTC.

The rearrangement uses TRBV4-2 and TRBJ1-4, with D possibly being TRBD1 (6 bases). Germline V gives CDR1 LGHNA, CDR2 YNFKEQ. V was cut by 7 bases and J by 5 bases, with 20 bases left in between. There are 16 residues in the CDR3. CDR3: CASNTDPVGQNEKLFF. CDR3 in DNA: TGTGCCAGCAACACAGACCCGGTAGGACAGAATGAAAAACTGTTTTTT.

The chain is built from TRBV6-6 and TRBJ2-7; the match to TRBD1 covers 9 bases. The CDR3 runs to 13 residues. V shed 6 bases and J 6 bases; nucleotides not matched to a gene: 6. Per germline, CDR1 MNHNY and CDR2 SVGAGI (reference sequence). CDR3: CASSWDRASEQYF. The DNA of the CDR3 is TGTGCCAGCAGCTGGGACAGGGCTAGCGAGCAGTACTTC.

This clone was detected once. Here the CDR3 DNA reads TGTGCCAGCAGTGACGGACTAAGAGTACAGCCCCAGCATTTT. Its translation: CASSDGLRVQPQHF. This chain uses TRBV6-1 with TRBJ1-5; D remains ambiguous. This CDR3 is built from 14 residues. CDR1 is MNHNS and CDR2 is SASEGT in the germline V gene. Deletions cut 3 bases from V and 7 bases from J, with 13 bases between.